This TCR beta chain is drawn from a study of blood T cell repertoires in COVID-19. CDR1 is MNHEY, CDR2 SMNVEV, per germline (reference sequence). With 0 bases removed from V and 4 bases from J, the gap between germline ends came to 9 bases. This CDR3 spans 14 amino acids. As handled by the study authors: How many nucleated cells were present was estimated from reference gene primer amplification. Profiling relied on immunoSEQ multiplex PCR, and the TCRdb table lists in-frame clones only, not all of them. The V and J calls and clone size were taken over from that table, and D and trimming were inferred from the DNA. This table has about 250,000 clones, about nine tenths appearing once. A single count supports this clone. Allocation to cohorts depended on clinical history reported by the participants.

The sample comprised PBMCs or T cells enriched from blood (not recorded which). J is TRBJ1-2 and V is TRBV27; D is unclear. This TCR came from a man in his forties who had recovered from COVID-19. The CDR3 reads CASSLSPGFYGYTF. In DNA, the CDR3 is TGTGCCAGCAGTTTATCTCCGGGGTTCTATGGCTACACCTTC.